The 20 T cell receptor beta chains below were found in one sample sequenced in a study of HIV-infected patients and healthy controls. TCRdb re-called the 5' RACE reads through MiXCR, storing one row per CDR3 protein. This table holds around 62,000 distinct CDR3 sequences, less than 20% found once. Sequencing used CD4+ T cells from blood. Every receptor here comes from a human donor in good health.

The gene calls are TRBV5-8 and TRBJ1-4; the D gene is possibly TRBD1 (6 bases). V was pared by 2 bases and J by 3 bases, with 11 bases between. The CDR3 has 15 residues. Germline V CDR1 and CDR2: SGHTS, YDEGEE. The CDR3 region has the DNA TGTGCCAGCAGCTTAACAGGGAGATCTAATGAAAAACTGTTTTTT. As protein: CASSLTGRSNEKLFF.

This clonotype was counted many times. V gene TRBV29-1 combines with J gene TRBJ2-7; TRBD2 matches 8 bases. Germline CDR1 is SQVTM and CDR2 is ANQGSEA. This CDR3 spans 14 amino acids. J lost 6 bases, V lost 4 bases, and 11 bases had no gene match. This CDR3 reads CSVGGAGDLSEQYF. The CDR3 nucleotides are TGCAGCGTTGGGGGAGCGGGAGACTTATCCGAGCAGTACTTC.

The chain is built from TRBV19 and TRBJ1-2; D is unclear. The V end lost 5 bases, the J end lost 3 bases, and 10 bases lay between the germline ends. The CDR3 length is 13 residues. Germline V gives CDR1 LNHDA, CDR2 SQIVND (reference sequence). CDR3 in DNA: TGTGCCAGTAGTCCCCAGTATGACTATGGCTACACCTTC. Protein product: CASSPQYDYGYTF.

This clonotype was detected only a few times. This CDR3 is CASSQGHASYGYTF. The CDR3 DNA follows: TGTGCCAGCAGCCAAGGGCACGCCTCCTATGGCTACACCTTC. The rearrangement uses TRBV3-1 and TRBJ1-2; D gene ambiguous. The CDR3 loop spans 14 amino acids. The germline V gene encodes CDR1 LGHDT and CDR2 YNNKEL (reference sequence). Trimming removed 1 base from V and 4 bases from J, with 10 bases in between.

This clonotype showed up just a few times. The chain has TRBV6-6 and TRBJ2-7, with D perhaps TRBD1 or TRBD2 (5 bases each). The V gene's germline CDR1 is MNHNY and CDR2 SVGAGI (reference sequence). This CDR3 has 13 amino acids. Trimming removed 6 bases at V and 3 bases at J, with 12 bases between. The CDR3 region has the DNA TGTGCCAGCAGAGGGACCAGTTTCTACGAGCAGTACTTC. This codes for CASRGTSFYEQYF.

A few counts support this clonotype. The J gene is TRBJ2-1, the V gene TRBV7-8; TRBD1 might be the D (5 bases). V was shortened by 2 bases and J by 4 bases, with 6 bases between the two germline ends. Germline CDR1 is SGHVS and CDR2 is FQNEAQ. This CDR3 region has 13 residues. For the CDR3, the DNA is TGTGCCAGCAGCTTACGACAGTACAATGAGCAGTTCTTC. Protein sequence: CASSLRQYNEQFF.

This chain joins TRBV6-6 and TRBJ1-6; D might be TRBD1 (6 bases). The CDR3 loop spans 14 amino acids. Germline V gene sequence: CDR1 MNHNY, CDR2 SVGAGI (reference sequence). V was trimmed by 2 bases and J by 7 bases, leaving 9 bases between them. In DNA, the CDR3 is TGTGCCAGCAGTTACGAGGGGGGAAATTCACCCCTCCACTTT. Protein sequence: CASSYEGGNSPLHF.

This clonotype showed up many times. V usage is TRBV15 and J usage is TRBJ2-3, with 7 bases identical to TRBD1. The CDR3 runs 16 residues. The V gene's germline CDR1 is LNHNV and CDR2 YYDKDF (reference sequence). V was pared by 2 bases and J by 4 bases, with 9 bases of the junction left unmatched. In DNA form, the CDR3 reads TGTGCCACCAGCAGACCCCTAGGGCAGGGGGCAGATACGCAGTATTTT. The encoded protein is CATSRPLGQGADTQYF. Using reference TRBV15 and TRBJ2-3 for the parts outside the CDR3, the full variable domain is DAMVIQNPRYQVTQFGKPVTLSCSQTLNHNVMYWYQQKSSQAPKLLFHYYDKDFNNEADTPDNFQSRRPNTSFCFLDIRSPGLGDTAMYLCATSRPLGQGADTQYFGPGTRLTVL.

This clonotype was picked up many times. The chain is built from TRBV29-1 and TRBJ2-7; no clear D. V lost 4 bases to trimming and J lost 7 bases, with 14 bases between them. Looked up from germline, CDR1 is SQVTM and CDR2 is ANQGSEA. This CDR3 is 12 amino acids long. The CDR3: CSVGVGYWEQYF. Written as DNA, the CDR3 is TGCAGCGTTGGGGTCGGCTATTGGGAGCAGTACTTC.

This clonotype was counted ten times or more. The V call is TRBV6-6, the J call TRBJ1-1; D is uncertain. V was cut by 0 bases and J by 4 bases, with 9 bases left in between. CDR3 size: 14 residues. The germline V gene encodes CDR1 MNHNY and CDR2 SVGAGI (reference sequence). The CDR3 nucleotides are TGTGCCAGCAGTTACTCGGCCGAGGGCACTGAAGCTTTCTTT. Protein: CASSYSAEGTEAFF.

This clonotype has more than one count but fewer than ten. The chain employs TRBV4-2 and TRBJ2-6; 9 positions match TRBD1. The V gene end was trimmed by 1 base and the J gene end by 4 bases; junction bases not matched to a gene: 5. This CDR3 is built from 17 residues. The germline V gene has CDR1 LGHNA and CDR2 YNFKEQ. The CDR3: CASSQGWTGAGANVLTF. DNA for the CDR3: TGTGCCAGCAGCCAAGGGTGGACAGGGGCCGGGGCCAACGTCCTGACTTTC.

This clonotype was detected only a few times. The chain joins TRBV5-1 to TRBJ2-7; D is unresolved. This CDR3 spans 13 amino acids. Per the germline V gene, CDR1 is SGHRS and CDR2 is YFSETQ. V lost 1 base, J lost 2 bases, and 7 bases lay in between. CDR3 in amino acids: CASSLKLTYEQYF. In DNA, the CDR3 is TGCGCCAGCAGCTTGAAACTGACCTACGAGCAGTACTTC.

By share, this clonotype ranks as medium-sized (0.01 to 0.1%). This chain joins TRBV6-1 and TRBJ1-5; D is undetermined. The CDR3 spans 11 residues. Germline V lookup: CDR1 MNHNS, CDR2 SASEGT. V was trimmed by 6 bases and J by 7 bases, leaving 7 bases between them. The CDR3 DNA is TGTGCCAGCAGGCGGGTCCAGCCCCAGCATTTT. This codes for CASRRVQPQHF.

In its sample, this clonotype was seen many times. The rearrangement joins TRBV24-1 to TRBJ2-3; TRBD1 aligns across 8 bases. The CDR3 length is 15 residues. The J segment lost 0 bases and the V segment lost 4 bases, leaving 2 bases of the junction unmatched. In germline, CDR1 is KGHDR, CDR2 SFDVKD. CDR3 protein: CATSERTGSTDTQYF. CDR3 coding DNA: TGTGCCACCAGTGAGAGGACAGGGAGCACAGATACGCAGTATTTT.

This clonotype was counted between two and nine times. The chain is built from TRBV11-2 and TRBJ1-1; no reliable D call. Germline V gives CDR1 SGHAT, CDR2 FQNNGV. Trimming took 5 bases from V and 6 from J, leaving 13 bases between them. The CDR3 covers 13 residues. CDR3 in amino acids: CASSRVIGSEAFF. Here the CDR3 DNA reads TGTGCCAGCAGCCGAGTGATCGGGTCTGAAGCTTTCTTT.

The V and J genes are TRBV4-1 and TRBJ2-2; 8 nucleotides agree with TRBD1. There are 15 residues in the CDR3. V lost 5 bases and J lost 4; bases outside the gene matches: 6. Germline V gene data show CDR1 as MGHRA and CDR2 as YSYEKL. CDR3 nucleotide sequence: TGCGCCAGCAGCGGTTACAGGGGGTCCACCGGGGAGCTGTTTTTT. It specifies CASSGYRGSTGELFF.

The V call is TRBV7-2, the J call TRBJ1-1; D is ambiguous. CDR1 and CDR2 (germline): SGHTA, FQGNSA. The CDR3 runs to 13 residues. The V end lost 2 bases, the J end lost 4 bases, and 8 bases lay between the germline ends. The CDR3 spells CASSLKVGTEAFF. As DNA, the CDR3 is TGTGCCAGCAGCTTAAAGGTTGGCACTGAAGCTTTCTTT.

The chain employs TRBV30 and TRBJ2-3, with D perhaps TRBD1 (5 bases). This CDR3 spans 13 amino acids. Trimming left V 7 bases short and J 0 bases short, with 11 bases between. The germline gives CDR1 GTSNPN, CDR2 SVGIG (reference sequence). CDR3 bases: TGTGCCTTCAGGGTGTCTAGCACAGATACGCAGTATTTT. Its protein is CAFRVSSTDTQYF. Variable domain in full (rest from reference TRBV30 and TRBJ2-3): SQTIHQWPATLVQPVGSPLSLECTVEGTSNPNLYWYRQAAGRGLQLLFYSVGIGQISSEVPQNLSASRPQDRQFILSSKKLLLSDSGFYLCAFRVSSTDTQYFGPGTRLTVL.

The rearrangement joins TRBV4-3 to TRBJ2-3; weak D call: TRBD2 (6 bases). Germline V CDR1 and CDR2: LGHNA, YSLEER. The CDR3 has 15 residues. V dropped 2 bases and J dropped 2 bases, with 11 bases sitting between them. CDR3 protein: CASSQLSGPTDTQYF. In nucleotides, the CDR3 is TGCGCCAGCAGCCAACTTAGCGGACCCACAGATACGCAGTATTTT.

Here the CDR3 DNA reads TGTGCCAGCAGCCCAGGGACCGGGGAGCTGTTTTTT. Translating gives CASSPGTGELFF. This chain uses TRBV3-1 with TRBJ2-2; D might be TRBD1 (5 bases). Trimming took off 4 bases at V and 5 bases at J, with 5 bases between the two ends. Germline lookup yields CDR1 LGHDT and CDR2 YNNKEL (reference sequence). The CDR3 runs 12 residues.